The rows below give T cell receptor beta chains drawn from one sample of a study of human T cells and chemical hapten exposure. TCRdb fed the RACE reads into MiXCR, producing one record per CDR3 protein. Of 150,000 to 200,000 distinct CDR3 sequences listed, more than 14% are singletons. The specimen was whole blood, collected in connection with sensitization to the hapten diphenylcyclopropenone (DPC). These receptors were taken from a woman aged 30 to 39 with alopecia areata. Some clones in this sample may be carry-over from other donors' samples. The CDR3 runs from the conserved cysteine through the conserved F or W. Rows give clone size only sometimes, using once, few, many, or a class for an expanded clone.

V,size,J,CDR3
TRBV30,few,TRBJ1-2,CAWSTGIGGYTF
TRBV5-5,few,TRBJ2-7,CASSLQDRTYEQYF
TRBV6-6,many,TRBJ2-2,CASSSPGLAGANTGELFF
TRBV6-1,NA,TRBJ1-1,CASSERPGMNTEAFF
TRBV30,few,TRBJ1-5,CAWSAGLDQPQHF
TRBV7-9,NA,TRBJ2-1,CASSLGTEREQFF
TRBV12-5,many,TRBJ1-5,CASGLVLGTGGLSNQPQHF
TRBV6-1,few,TRBJ2-7,CASSDVGLTYEQYF
TRBV7-2,few,TRBJ2-3,CASSLQGGTDTQYF
TRBV4-3,NA,TRBJ2-3,CASSQGTSGGPADTQNF
TRBV6-5,few,TRBJ2-7,CASSYSEVGLTYEQYF
TRBV7-9,few,TRBJ2-1,CASPRGTGYNEQFF
TRBV29-1,few,TRBJ1-1,CSVGGGFF
TRBV3-2,NA,TRBJ2-5,CASSQMPPGLGGETQYF
TRBV29-1,NA,TRBJ1-1,CSARRQDSNTEAFF
TRBV14,few,TRBJ2-5,CASSHSETQYF
TRBV5-4,NA,TRBJ2-1,CASSLIGGANYNEQFF
TRBV9,NA,TRBJ2-7,CASSVDDETAGQYEQYF
TRBV29-1,NA,TRBJ1-2,CSVAGQGYGYTF
TRBV5-1,many,TRBJ1-2,CASSLGRGDRDGYTF
TRBV2,NA,TRBJ2-3,CASSVAITDTQYF
TRBV29-1,many,TRBJ2-4,CSVEAQGAKNIQYF
TRBV5-1,NA,TRBJ2-6,CASRLTLSGANVLTF
TRBV24-1,few,TRBJ2-1,CASQGAYNEQFF
TRBV28,few,TRBJ1-2,CASSFSTGALGYTF
TRBV7-9,few,TRBJ1-4,CASSTPPGGSATNEKLFF
TRBV6-2/TRBV6-3,many,TRBJ2-1,CASRRQGEYNEQFF
TRBV28,few,TRBJ1-5,CASSVRQGTQPQHF
TRBV5-1,many,TRBJ2-2,CASSWRGENTGELFF
TRBV20-1,NA,TRBJ2-7,CSALGVDSNTYEQYF
TRBV11-2,NA,TRBJ2-1,CASRRDSYNEQFF
TRBV5-8,NA,TRBJ2-7,CASSRGQGATYEQYF
TRBV5-5,NA,TRBJ2-5,CASSFGPGQGASETQYF